Only a few counts were recorded for the clone carrying this T cell receptor beta chain. The antigen remains unidentified. The data originate from a study of cytomegalovirus exposure and HLA in healthy donors. 60 Vbeta and 13 Jbeta primers were used in PCR. In the original analysis: Per a later analysis, the number of unique TCR beta chains was about 80 million, of which roughly 9.9 million were shared. Sequencing was performed with immunoSEQ multiplex PCR; in TCRdb, only in-frame clones are kept and a portion is missing. Clone size and V and J calls were adopted from that table, with D and trimming inferred from the DNA. This table has approximately 120,000 clones, roughly 77% appearing once. V lost 5 bases and J 3 bases, leaving 13 bases between the germline ends. Per germline, CDR1 LNHDA and CDR2 SQIVND (reference sequence). This CDR3 comprises 14 residues. General study results and limits: What a later analysis showed was that several of the most significant clusters appeared linked to common viral pathogens.

This clonotype was sampled from a man between 18 and 35 years old in good health and CMV-seronegative. The chain links TRBV19 to TRBJ2-5; D is possibly TRBD1 (5 bases). The sequenced sample was PBMCs. CDR3 DNA: TGTGCCAGTAGTCCTAGGGGTGGTAAAGAGACCCAGTACTTC. Protein product: CASSPRGGKETQYF.